The source of this T cell receptor beta chain is a study of cytomegalovirus exposure and HLA in healthy donors. Study findings and constraints: Associated with HLA alleles at 0.05 false discovery rate in a later analysis were 16,951 TCR beta sequences. The study flagged around 150 TCR beta chains as cytomegalovirus-associated.

CDR3 length: 19 residues. With 60 Vbeta and 13 Jbeta primers, the PCR was carried out. Source study methods: Unique TCR beta chains totaled about 78 million in a later count, with 8.5 million to 12 million of them shared. Sequencing used immunoSEQ multiplex PCR; TCRdb keeps in-frame clones, though not all of them. V, J and clone size reflect that table, while D and trimming were determined from the DNA. The sample holds 90,000 to 100,000 clones; about 62% are singletons and the top ten take about 3.8%. This clone was seen more than once but under ten times. Its antigen is not known. J is TRBJ1-6 and V is TRBV12-2; the table assigns TRBD1, which was not confirmed against the DNA. TRBV12-2 is a listed pseudogene. This receptor was identified in a young man in good health and CMV-seronegative. Sequenced input: PBMCs. The CDR3 here is CASRPRRQGGITYNSPLHF. The CDR3 nucleotides read TGTGCAAGTCGCCCCCGCAGACAGGGTGGGATTACTTATAATTCACCCCTCCACTTT.